The source of this T cell receptor (beta chain) is a study of blood T cell repertoires in COVID-19. Study as a whole: Nucleic acid was either cDNA or gDNA, and it came from T cells, B-cell-depleted T cells, or PBMCs.

The CDR3 spans 14 residues. Germline CDR1 and CDR2: GTSNPN and SVGIG (reference sequence). Trimming took 1 base from V and 7 from J; bases not matched to a gene: 4. Two negative PCRs, clearance, or symptom resolution had been documented for recovered Cohort 3 donors. TCRdb's table, derived via immunoSEQ multiplex PCR, lists solely in-frame clones and lacks some. The repertoire holds fewer than 200,000 clones, with roughly 85% as singletons. The sequence was obtained from a woman between 18 and 29 years old who had recovered from COVID-19. The rearrangement uses TRBV30 and TRBJ1-6, with 7 bases that match TRBD1. The sample consisted of PBMCs or T cells enriched from blood (not recorded which). In DNA, the CDR3 is TGTGCCTGGAGTGAAGGGACAGAAAATTCACCCCTCCACTTT. Residues: CAWSEGTENSPLHF.